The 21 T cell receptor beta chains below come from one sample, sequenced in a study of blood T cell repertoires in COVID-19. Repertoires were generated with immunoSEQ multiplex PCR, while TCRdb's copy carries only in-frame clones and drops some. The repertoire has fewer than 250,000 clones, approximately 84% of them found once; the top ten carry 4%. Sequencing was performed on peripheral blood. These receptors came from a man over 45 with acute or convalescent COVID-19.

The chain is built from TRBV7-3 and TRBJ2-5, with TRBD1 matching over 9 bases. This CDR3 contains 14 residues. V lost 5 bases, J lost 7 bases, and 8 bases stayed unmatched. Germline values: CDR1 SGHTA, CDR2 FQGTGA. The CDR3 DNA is TGTGCCAGCAGCCCACAGGGGGCGCATTCGACCCAGTACTTC. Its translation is CASSPQGAHSTQYF.

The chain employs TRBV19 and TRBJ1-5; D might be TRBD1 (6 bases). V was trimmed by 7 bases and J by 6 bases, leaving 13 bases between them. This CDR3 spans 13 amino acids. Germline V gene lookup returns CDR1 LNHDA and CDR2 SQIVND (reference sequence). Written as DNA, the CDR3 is TGTGCCAGTAACACACAGGGCGGTCAGCCCCAGCATTTT. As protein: CASNTQGGQPQHF.

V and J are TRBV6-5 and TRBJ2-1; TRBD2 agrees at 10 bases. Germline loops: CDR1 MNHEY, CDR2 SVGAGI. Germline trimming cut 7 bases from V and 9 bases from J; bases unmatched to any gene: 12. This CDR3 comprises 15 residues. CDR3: CASTIIAGGRGEQFF. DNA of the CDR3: TGTGCCAGCACCATAATAGCGGGAGGAAGGGGTGAGCAGTTCTTC.

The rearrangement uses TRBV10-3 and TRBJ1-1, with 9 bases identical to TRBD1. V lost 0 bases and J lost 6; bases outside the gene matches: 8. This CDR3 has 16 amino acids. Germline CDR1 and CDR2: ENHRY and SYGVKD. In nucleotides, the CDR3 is TGTGCCATCAGTGAGTCGGGGACAGGGAGTTGGGCTGAAGCTTTCTTT. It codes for CAISESGTGSWAEAFF.

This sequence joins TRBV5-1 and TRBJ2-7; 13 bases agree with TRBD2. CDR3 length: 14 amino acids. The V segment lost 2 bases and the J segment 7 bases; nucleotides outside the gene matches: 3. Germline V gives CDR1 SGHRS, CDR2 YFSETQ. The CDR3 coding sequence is TGCGCCAGCAGCTTCACTAGCGGGAGGGTTGAGCAGTACTTC. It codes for CASSFTSGRVEQYF.

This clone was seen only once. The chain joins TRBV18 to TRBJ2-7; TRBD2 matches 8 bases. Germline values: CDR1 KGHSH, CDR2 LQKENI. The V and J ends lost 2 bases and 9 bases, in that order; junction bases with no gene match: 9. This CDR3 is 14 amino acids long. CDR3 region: CASSPFREGVLQYF. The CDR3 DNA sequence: TGTGCCAGCTCACCATTTCGGGAGGGGGTGCTGCAGTACTTC.

The DNA of the CDR3 is TGTGCCAGTAGAGCCGGGACAGGCAATAGCAATCAGCCCCAGCATTTT. It encodes CASRAGTGNSNQPQHF. V is TRBV19 and J is TRBJ1-5; 8 positions agree with TRBD1. CDR3 size: 16 residues. Germline V CDR1 and CDR2: LNHDA, SQIVND (reference sequence). V lost 6 bases, J lost 0 bases, and 7 bases stayed unmatched. Looking up the rest from reference TRBV19 and TRBJ1-5 gives the full variable domain: DGGITQSPKYLFRKEGQNVTLSCEQNLNHDAMYWYRQDPGQGLRLIYYSQIVNDFQKGDIAEGYSVSREKKESFPLTVTSAQKNPTAFYLCASRAGTGNSNQPQHFGDGTRLSIL.

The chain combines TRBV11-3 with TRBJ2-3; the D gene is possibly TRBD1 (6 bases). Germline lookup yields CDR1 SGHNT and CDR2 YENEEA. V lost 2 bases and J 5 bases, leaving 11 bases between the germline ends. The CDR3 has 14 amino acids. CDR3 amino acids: CASSLKNREDTQYF. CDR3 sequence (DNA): TGTGCCAGCAGCTTAAAAAACAGGGAAGATACGCAGTATTTT.

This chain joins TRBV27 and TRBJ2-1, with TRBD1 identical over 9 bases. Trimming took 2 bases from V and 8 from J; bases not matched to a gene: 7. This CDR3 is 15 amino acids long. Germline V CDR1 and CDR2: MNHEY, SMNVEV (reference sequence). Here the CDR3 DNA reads TGTGCCAGCAGTTTACAAATGGGACAGGGCCATGAGCAGTTCTTC. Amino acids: CASSLQMGQGHEQFF.

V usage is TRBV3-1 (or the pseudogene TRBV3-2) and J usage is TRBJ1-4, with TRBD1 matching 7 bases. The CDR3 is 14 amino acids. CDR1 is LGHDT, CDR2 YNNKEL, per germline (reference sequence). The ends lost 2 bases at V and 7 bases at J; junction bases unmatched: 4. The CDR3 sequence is CASSQWQGGEKLFF. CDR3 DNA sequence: TGTGCCAGCAGCCAATGGCAGGGGGGTGAAAAACTGTTTTTT.

Here the CDR3 reads CASSLGGQSGNTIYF. The CDR3 nucleotides are TGTGCCAGCAGCTTGGGGGGGCAGTCTGGAAACACCATATATTTT. The chain employs TRBV5-4 and TRBJ1-3; tentatively, D is TRBD1 (6 bases). The V gene's germline CDR1 is SGHNT and CDR2 YYREEE (reference sequence). The CDR3 extends over 15 amino acids. V was pared by 0 bases and J by 1 base, with 8 bases between.

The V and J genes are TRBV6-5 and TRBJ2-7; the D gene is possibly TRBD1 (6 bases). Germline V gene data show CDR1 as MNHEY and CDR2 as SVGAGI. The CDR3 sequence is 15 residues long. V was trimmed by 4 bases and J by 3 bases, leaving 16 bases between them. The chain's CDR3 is CASSFTDSYLYEQYF. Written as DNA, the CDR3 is TGTGCCAGCAGTTTCACGGACAGCTATCTCTACGAGCAGTACTTC.

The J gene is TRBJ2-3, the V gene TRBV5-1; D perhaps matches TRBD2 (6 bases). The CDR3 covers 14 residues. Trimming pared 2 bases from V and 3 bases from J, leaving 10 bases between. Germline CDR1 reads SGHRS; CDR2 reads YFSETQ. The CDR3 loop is CASSLGGMTDTQYF. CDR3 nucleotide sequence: TGCGCCAGCAGCTTAGGCGGGATGACAGATACGCAGTATTTT.

The CDR3 region is CASSSRLVRHYEQYF. The CDR3 nucleotides are TGTGCCAGCAGCTCGCGACTAGTACGGCACTACGAGCAGTACTTC. V is TRBV9 and J is TRBJ2-7; possibly TRBD2 for D (6 bases). The germline gives CDR1 SGDLS, CDR2 YYNGEE. CDR3 size: 15 residues. V was clipped by 4 bases and J by 3 bases, with 17 bases between them.

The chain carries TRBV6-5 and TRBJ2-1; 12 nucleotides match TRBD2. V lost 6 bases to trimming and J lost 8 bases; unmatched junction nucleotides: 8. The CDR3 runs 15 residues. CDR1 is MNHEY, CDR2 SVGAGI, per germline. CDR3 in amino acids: CASRATSGSIYEQFF. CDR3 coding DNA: TGTGCCAGCAGGGCGACTAGCGGGAGTATCTATGAGCAGTTCTTC.

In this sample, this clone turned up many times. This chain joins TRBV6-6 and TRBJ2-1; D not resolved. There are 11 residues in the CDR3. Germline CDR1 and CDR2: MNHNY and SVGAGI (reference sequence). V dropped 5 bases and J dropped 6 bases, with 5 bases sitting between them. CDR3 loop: CASSLFNEQFF. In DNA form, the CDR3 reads TGTGCCAGCAGTCTATTCAATGAGCAGTTCTTC.

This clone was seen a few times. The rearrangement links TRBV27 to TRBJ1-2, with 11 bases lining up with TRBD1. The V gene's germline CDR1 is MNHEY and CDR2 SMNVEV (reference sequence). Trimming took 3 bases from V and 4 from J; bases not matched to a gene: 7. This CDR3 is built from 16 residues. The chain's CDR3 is CASSFMGQGGFYGYTF. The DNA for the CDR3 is TGTGCCAGCAGTTTTATGGGACAGGGGGGTTTCTATGGCTACACCTTC.

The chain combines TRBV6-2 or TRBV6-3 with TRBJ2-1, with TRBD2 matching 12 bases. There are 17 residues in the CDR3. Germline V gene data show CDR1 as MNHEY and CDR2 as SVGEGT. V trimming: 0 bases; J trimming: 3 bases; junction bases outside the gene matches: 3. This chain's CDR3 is CASSYSGLAGIYNEQFF. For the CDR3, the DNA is TGTGCCAGCAGTTACTCAGGACTAGCGGGGATCTACAATGAGCAGTTCTTC.

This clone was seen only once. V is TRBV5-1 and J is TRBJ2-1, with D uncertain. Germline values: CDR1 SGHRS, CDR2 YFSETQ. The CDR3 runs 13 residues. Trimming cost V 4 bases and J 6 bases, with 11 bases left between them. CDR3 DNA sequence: TGCGCCAGCAGCCATACCACGGGCAATGAGCAGTTCTTC. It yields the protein CASSHTTGNEQFF.

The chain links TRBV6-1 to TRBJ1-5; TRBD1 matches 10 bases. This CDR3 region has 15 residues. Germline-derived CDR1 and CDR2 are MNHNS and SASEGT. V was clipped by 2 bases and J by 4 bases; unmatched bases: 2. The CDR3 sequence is CASSERTGGNQPQHF. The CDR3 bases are TGTGCCAGCAGTGAAAGGACAGGGGGTAATCAGCCCCAGCATTTT.

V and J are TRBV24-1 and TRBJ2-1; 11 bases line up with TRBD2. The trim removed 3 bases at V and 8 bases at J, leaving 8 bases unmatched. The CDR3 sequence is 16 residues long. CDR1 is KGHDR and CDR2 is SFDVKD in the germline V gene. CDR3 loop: CATSDGASGGYDEQFF. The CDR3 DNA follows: TGTGCCACCAGTGATGGGGCTAGCGGGGGGTACGATGAGCAGTTCTTC.